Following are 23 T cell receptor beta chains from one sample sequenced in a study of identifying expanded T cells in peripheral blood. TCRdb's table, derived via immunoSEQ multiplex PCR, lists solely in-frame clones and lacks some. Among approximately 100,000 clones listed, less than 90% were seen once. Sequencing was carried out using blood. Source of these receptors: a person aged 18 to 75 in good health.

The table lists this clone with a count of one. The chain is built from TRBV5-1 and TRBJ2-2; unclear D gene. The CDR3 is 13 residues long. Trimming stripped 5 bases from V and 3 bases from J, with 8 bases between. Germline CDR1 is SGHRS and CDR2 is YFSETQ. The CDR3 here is CASRPEYTGELFF. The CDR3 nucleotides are TGCGCCAGCAGACCGGAGTACACCGGGGAGCTGTTTTTT.

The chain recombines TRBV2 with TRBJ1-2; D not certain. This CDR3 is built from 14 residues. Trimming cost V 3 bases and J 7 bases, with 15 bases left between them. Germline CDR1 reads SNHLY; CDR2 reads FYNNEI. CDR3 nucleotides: TGTGCCAGCAGTGATTCTCCGACGGACGGTGGCTACACCTTC. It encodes CASSDSPTDGGYTF. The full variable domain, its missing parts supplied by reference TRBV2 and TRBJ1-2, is EPEVTQTPSHQVTQMGQEVILRCVPISNHLYFYWYRQILGQKVEFLVSFYNNEISEKSEIFDDQFSVERPDGSNFTLKIRSTKLEDSAMYFCASSDSPTDGGYTFGSGTRLTVV.

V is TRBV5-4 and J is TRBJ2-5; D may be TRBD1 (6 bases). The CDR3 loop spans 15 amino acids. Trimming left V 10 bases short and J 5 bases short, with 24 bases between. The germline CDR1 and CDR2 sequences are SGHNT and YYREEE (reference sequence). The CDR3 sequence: CAGGSAPLMGETQYF. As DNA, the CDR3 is TGTGCCGGGGGCTCCGCGCCTCTGATGGGGGAGACCCAGTACTTC.

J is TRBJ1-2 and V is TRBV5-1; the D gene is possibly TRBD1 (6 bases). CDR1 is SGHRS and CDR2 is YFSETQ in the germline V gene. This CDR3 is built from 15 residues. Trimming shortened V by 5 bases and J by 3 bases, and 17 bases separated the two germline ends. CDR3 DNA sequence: TGCGCCAGCAGGACCCCTTGGGGGGGCGACTATGGCTACACCTTC. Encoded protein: CASRTPWGGDYGYTF. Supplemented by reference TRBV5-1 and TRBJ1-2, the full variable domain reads KAGVTQTPRYLIKTRGQQVTLSCSPISGHRSVSWYQQTPGQGLQFLFEYFSETQRNKGNFPGRFSGRQFSNSRSEMNVSTLELGDSALYLCASRTPWGGDYGYTFGSGTRLTVV.

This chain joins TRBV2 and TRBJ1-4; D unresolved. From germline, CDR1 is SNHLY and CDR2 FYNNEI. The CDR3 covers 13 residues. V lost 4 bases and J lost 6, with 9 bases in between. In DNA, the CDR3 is TGTGCCAGCAGTGGGGTGATGGATGAAAAACTGTTTTTT. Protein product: CASSGVMDEKLFF.

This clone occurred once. This chain's CDR3 is CASSGRSGSSETQYF. The CDR3 DNA reads TGTGCCAGCAGTGGGCGTAGCGGGAGTTCGGAGACCCAGTACTTC. V and J are TRBV25-1 and TRBJ2-5, with TRBD2 matching over 9 bases. The CDR3 spans 15 residues. Unmatched junction bases numbered 8, after V lost 4 bases and J lost 5 bases. Germline V gene sequence: CDR1 MGHDK, CDR2 SYGVNS.

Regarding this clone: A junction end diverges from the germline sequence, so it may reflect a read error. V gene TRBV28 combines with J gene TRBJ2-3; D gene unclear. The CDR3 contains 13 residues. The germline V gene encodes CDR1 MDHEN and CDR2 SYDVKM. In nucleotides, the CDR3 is TGTGCCAGCAGTTTGGATCGCACCGATACGCAGTATTTT. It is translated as CASSLDRTDTQYF.

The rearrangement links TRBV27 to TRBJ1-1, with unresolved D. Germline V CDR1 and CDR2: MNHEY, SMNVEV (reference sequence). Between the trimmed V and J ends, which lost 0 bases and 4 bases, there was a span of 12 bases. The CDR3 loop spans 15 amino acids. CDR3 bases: TGTGCCAGCAGTTTATCAGGTGATTGGGGCACTGAAGCTTTCTTT. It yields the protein CASSLSGDWGTEAFF.

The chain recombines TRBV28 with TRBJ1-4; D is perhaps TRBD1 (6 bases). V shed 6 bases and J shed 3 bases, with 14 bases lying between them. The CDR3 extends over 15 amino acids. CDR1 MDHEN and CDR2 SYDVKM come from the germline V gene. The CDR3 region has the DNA TGTGCCAGCAGCACCGTTCAGGGGTCTAATGAAAAACTGTTTTTT. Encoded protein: CASSTVQGSNEKLFF.

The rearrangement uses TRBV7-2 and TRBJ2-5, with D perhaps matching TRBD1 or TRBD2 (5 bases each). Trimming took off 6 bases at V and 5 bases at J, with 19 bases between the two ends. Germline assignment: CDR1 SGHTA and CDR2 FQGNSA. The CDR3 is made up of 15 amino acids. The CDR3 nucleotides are TGTGCCAGCAGTTTGGAGAGTGGGGGTGACGAGACCCAGTACTTC. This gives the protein CASSLESGGDETQYF.

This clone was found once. This CDR3 reads CSGGGQVEQFF. CDR3 nucleotides: TGCAGTGGCGGGGGGCAGGTTGAGCAGTTCTTC. The J gene is TRBJ2-1, the V gene TRBV20-1, with 8 bases matching TRBD2. Germline V gene sequence: CDR1 DFQATT, CDR2 SNEGSKA (reference sequence). With V trimmed by 7 bases and J by 9 bases, 5 bases remained unmatched. The CDR3 length is 11 residues.

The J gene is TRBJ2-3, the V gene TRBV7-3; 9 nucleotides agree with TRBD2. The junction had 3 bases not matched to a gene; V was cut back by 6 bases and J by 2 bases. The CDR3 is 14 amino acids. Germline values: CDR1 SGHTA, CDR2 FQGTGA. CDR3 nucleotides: TGTGCCAGCAGTAGCGGGGGACTCACAGATACGCAGTATTTT. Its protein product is CASSSGGLTDTQYF.

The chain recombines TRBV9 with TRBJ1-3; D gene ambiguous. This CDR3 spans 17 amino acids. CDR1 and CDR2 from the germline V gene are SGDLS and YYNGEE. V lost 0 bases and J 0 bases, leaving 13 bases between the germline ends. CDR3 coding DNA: TGTGCCAGCAGCGTAGCCCCTGGGCCTGGCTCTGGAAACACCATATATTTT. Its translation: CASSVAPGPGSGNTIYF. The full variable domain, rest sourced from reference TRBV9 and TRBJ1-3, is DSGVTQTPKHLITATGQRVTLRCSPRSGDLSVYWYQQSLDQGLQFLIQYYNGEERAKGNILERFSAQQFPDLHSELNLSSLELGDSALYFCASSVAPGPGSGNTIYFGEGSWLTVV.

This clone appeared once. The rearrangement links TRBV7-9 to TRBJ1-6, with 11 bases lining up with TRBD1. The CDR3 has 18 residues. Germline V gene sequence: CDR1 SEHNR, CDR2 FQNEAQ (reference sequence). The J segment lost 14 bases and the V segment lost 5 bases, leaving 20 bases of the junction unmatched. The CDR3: CASSDKGQGAPVPTTLHF. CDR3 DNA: TGTGCCAGCAGCGACAAAGGACAGGGGGCTCCCGTTCCGACCACCCTCCACTTT.

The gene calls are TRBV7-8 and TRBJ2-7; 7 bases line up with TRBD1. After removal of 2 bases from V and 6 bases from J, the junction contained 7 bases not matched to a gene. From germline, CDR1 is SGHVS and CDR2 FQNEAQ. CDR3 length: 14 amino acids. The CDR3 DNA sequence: TGTGCCAGCAGCTTACATGAGGGGGCCGGCGAGCAGTACTTC. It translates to CASSLHEGAGEQYF.

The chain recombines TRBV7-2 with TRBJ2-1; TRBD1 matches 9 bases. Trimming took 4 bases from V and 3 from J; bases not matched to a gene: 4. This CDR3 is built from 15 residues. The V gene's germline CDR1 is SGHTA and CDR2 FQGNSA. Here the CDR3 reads CASSSDRGSYNEQFF. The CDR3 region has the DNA TGTGCCAGCAGCTCCGACAGGGGGAGCTACAATGAGCAGTTCTTC.

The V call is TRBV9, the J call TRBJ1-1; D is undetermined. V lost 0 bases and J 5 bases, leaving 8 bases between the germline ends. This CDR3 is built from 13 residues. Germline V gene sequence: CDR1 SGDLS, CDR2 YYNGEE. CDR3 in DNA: TGTGCCAGCAGCGTAGGGTTTCAGACTGAAGCTTTCTTT. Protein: CASSVGFQTEAFF. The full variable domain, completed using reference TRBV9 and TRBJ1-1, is DSGVTQTPKHLITATGQRVTLRCSPRSGDLSVYWYQQSLDQGLQFLIQYYNGEERAKGNILERFSAQQFPDLHSELNLSSLELGDSALYFCASSVGFQTEAFFGQGTRLTVV.

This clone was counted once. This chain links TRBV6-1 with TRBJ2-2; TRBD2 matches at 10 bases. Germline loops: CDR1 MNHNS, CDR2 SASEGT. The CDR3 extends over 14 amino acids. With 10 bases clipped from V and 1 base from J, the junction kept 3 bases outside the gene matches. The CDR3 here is CATRLAGNTGELFF. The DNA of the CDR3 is TGTGCCACCCGACTAGCGGGGAACACCGGGGAGCTGTTTTTT.

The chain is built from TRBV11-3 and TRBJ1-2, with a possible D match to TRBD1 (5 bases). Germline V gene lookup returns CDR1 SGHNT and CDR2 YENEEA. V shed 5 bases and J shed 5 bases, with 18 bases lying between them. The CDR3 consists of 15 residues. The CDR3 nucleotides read TGTGCCAGCAGCCCGGGGGTGGTAGGGACTTATGGCTACACCTTC. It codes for CASSPGVVGTYGYTF.

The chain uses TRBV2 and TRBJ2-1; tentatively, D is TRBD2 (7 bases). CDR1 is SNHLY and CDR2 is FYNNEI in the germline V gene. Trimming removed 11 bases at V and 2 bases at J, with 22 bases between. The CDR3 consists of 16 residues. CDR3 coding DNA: TGTGCCTTCTGGGGGCTAGCGGCCGGTACCTACAATGAGCAGTTCTTC. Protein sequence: CAFWGLAAGTYNEQFF. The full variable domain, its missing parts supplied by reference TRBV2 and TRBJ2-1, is EPEVTQTPSHQVTQMGQEVILRCVPISNHLYFYWYRQILGQKVEFLVSFYNNEISEKSEIFDDQFSVERPDGSNFTLKIRSTKLEDSAMYFCAFWGLAAGTYNEQFFGPGTRLTVL.

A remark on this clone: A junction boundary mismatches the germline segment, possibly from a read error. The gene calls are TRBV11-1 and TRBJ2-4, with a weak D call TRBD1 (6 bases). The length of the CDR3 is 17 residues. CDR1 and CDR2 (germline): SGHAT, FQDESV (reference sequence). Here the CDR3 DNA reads TGTGCCAGCAGCCACCGGACTCAAGGTGGGGGCTCAAACGTTCAGTACTTC. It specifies CASSHRTQGGGSNVQYF.

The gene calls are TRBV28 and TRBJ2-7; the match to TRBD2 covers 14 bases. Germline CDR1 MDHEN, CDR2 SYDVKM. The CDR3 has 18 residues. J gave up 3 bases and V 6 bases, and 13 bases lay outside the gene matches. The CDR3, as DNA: TGTGCCAGCAGGCACACCTCCGGGACTAGCGGGAGACTCTACGAGCAGTACTTC. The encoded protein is CASRHTSGTSGRLYEQYF.

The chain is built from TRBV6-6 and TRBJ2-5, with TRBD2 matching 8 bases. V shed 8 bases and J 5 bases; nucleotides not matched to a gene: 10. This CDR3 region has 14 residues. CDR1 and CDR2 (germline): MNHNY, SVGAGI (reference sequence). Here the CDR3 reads CASGQREFRETQYF. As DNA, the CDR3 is TGTGCCAGCGGCCAGCGGGAGTTTCGTGAGACCCAGTACTTC.